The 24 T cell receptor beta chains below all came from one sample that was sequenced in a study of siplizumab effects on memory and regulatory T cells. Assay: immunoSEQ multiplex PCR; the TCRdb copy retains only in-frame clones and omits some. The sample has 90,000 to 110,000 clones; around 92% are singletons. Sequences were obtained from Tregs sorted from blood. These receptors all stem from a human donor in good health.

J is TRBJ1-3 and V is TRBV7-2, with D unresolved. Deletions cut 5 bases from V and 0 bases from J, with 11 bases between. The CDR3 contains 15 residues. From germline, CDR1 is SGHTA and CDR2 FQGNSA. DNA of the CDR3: TGTGCCAGCAGCCCCTGGACTCACTCTGGAAACACCATATATTTT. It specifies CASSPWTHSGNTIYF.

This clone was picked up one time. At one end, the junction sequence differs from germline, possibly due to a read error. CDR3 DNA: TGTGCCAGCAGCGTAGCCCGGGGGAACACTGAAGCTTTCTTT. Translating it yields CASSVARGNTEAFF. The genes are TRBV7-8 and TRBJ1-1; D call uncertain. The CDR3 consists of 14 residues. Germline CDR1 is SGHVS and CDR2 is FQNEAQ. The whole variable domain, filled in from reference TRBV7-8 and TRBJ1-1, reads GAGVSQSPRYKVAKRGQDVALRCDPISGHVSLFWYQQALGQGPEFLTYFQNEAQLDKSGLPSDRFFAERPEGSVSTLKIQRTQQEDSAVYLCASSVARGNTEAFFGQGTRLTVV.

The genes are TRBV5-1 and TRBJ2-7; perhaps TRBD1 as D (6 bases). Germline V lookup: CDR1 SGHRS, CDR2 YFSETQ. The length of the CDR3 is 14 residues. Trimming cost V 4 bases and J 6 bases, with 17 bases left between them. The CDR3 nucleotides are TGCGCCAGCAGCCCCGGACAGCCGGCGGGCGAGCAGTACTTC. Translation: CASSPGQPAGEQYF. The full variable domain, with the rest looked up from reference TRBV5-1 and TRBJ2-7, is KAGVTQTPRYLIKTRGQQVTLSCSPISGHRSVSWYQQTPGQGLQFLFEYFSETQRNKGNFPGRFSGRQFSNSRSEMNVSTLELGDSALYLCASSPGQPAGEQYFGPGTRLTVT.

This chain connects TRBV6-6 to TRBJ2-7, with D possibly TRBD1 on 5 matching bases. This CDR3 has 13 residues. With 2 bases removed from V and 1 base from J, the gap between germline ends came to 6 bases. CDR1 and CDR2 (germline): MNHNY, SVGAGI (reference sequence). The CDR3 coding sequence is TGTGCCAGCAGTTACAGGGGATCCTACGAGCAGTACTTC. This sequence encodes CASSYRGSYEQYF.

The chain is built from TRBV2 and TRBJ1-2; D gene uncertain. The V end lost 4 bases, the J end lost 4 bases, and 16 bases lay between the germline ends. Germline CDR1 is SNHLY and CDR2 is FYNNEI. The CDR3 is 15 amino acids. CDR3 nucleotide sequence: TGTGCCAGCAGTGGGTTGGCGACGGCGTTCTATGGCTACACCTTC. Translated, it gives CASSGLATAFYGYTF.

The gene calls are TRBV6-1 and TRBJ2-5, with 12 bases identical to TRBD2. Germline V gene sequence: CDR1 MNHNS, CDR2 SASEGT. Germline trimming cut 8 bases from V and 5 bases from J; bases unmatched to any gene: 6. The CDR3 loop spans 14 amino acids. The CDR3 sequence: CASRLAGGVETQYF. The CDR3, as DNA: TGTGCCAGCCGCCTAGCGGGGGGGGTGGAGACCCAGTACTTC.

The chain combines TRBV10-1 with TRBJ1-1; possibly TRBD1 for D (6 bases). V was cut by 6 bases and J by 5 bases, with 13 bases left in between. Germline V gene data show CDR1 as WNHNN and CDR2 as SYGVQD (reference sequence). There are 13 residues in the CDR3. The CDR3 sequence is CASSPGARTEAFF. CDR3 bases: TGCGCCAGCAGCCCGGGGGCGCGGACTGAAGCTTTCTTT.

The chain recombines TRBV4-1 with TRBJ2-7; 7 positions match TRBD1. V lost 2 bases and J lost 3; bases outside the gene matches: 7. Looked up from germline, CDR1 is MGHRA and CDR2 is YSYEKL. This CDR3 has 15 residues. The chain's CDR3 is CASSQPTGSGYEQYF. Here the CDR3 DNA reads TGCGCCAGCAGCCAACCGACAGGGTCAGGCTACGAGCAGTACTTC.

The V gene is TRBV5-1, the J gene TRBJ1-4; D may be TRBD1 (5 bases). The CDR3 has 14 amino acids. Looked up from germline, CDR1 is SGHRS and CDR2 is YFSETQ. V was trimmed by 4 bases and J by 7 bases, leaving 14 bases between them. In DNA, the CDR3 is TGCGCCAGCAGCGCCGCCGGGAGGGGTGAAAAACTGTTTTTT. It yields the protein CASSAAGRGEKLFF.

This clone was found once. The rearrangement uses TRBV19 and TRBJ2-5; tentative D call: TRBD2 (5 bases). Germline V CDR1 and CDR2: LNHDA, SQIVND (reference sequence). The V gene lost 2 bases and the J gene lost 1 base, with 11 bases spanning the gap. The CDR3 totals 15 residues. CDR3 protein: CASSIRWTGQETQYF. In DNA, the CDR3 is TGTGCCAGTAGTATACGGTGGACTGGCCAAGAGACCCAGTACTTC.

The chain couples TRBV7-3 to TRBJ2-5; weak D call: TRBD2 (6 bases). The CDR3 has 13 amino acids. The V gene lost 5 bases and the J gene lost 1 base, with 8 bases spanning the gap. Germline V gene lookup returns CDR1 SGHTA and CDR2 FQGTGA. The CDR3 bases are TGTGCCAGCAGCCCGGGGGTCCAAGAGACCCAGTACTTC. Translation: CASSPGVQETQYF.

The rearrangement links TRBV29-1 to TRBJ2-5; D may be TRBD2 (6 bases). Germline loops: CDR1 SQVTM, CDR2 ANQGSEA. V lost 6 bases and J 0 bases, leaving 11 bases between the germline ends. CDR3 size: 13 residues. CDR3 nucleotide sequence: TGCAGCGTAGAGACTAGTTACCAAGAGACCCAGTACTTC. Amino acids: CSVETSYQETQYF.

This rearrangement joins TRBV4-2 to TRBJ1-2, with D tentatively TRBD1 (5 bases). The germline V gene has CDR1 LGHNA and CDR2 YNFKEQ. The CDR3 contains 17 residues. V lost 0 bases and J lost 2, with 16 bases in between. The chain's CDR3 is CASSQDRDPAGNYGYTF. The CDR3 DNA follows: TGTGCCAGCAGCCAAGATCGGGATCCGGCAGGGAACTATGGCTACACCTTC.

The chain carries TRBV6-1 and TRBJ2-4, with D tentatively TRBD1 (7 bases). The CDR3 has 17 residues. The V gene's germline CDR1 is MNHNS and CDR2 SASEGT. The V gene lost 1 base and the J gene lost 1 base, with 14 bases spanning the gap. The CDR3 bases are TGTGCCAGCAGTGAAGGGGCAGGGGGGAGGGCCAAAAACATTCAGTACTTC. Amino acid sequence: CASSEGAGGRAKNIQYF.

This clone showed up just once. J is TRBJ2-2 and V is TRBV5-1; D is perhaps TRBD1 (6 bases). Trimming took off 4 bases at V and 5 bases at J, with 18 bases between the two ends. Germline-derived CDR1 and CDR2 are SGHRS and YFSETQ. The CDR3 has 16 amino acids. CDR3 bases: TGCGCCAGCAGCCCAATCGGACAGCGACAAACCGGGGAGCTGTTTTTT. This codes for CASSPIGQRQTGELFF.

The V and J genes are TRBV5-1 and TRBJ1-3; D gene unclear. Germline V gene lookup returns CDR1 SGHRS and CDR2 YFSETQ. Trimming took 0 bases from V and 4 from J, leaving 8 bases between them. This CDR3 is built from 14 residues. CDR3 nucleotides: TGCGCCAGCAGCTTGGGAGCAGTCGGAAACACCATATATTTT. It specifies CASSLGAVGNTIYF.

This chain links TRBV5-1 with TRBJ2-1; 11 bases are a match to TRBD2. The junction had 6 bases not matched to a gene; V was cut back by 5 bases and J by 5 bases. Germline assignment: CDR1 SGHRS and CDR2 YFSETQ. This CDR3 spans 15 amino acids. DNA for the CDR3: TGCGCCAGCAGGATACTAGCGGGAGCACACAATGAGCAGTTCTTC. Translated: CASRILAGAHNEQFF.

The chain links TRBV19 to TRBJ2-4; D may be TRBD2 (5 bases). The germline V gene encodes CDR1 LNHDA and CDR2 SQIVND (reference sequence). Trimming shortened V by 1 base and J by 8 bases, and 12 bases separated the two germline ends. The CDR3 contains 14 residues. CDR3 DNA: TGTGCCAGTAGTATAGGAGCGGCGTGGGACATTCAGTACTTC. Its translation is CASSIGAAWDIQYF.

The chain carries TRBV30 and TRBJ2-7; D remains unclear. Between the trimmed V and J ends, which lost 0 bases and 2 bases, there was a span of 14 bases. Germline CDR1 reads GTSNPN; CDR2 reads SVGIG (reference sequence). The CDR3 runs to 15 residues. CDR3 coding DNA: TGTGCCTGGAGTGTATTTGGGGTGGTGACCTACGAGCAGTACTTC. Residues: CAWSVFGVVTYEQYF. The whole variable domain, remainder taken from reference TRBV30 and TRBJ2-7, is SQTIHQWPATLVQPVGSPLSLECTVEGTSNPNLYWYRQAAGRGLQLLFYSVGIGQISSEVPQNLSASRPQDRQFILSSKKLLLSDSGFYLCAWSVFGVVTYEQYFGPGTRLTVT.

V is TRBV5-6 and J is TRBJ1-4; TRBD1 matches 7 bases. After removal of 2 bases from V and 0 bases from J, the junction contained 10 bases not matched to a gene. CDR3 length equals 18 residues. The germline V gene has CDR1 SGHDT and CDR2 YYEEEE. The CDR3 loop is CASSFSGTVFATNEKLFF. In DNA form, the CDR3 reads TGTGCCAGCAGCTTTTCCGGGACAGTATTTGCAACTAATGAAAAACTGTTTTTT.

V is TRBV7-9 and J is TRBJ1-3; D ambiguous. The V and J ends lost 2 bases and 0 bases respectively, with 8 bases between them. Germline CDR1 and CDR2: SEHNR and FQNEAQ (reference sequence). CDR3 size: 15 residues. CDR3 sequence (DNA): TGTGCCAGCAGCTTAACGAAAAGCTCTGGAAACACCATATATTTT. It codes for CASSLTKSSGNTIYF.

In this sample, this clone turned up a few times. The CDR3 is CASKGDGWYGYTF. The CDR3 bases are TGTGCCAGCAAAGGCGACGGCTGGTACGGCTACACCTTC. The chain links TRBV6-1 to TRBJ1-2; no firm D call. Per the germline V gene, CDR1 is MNHNS and CDR2 is SASEGT. The CDR3 has 13 amino acids. Trimming pared 7 bases from V and 8 bases from J, leaving 17 bases between.

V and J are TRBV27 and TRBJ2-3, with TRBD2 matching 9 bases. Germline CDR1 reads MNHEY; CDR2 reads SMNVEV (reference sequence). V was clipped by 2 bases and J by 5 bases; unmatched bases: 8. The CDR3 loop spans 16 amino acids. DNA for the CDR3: TGTGCCAGCAGTTTAATAGCGGGAGCGCTTGGAGATACGCAGTATTTT. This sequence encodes CASSLIAGALGDTQYF.

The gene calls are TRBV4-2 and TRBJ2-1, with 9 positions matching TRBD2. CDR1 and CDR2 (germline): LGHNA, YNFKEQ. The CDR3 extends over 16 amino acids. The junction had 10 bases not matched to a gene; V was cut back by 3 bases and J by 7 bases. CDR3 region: CASSQLGAGGLNEQFF. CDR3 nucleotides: TGTGCCAGCAGCCAGCTAGGGGCGGGAGGGCTAAATGAGCAGTTCTTC.